This T cell receptor (beta chain) was identified in a study of cytotoxic CD8 clonotypes in ibrutinib-treated CLL. Study-wide context: Response material was collected after a median about 11 months of treatment, range 6 to 36.

General observations from the study: Clonality grew at ibrutinib response; at progression, it decreased back toward baseline.

As concerns this clone: Its cognate antigen is unknown.

V lost 1 base, J lost 5 bases, and 14 bases stayed unmatched. Germline CDR1 and CDR2: MGHRA and YSYEKL. CDR3 length: 19 amino acids. Profiling relied on immunoSEQ multiplex PCR, and the TCRdb table lists in-frame clones only, not all of them. The table shows about 120,000 clones, with 50% to 65% occurring only once. The rearrangement links TRBV4-1 to TRBJ1-1; 12 positions match TRBD1. The origin of this receptor is a human donor with chronic lymphocytic leukemia. The input for sequencing was PBMCs, taken after 24 months of ibrutinib treatment. The CDR3 DNA follows: TGCGCCAGCAGCCAAGTTGTCTCCGGGACAGGGGGCCGTGGTACTGAAGCTTTCTTT. Translating gives CASSQVVSGTGGRGTEAFF.